This is a list of T cell receptor beta chains from one sample in a study of blood T cell repertoires in COVID-19. Repertoires were generated with immunoSEQ multiplex PCR, while TCRdb's copy carries only in-frame clones and drops some. The sample has under 250,000 clones; 75% to 90% are singletons. Sample: PBMCs or T cells enriched from blood (not recorded which). These receptor sequences come from a woman in her 40s who had been exposed to COVID-19. Both conserved end residues are part of each CDR3. Each record gives: D gene, clone size, V gene, J gene, CDR3 protein. D genes are given only for firm matches. Clone size is stated in some rows and not others, as once, few, many or a class when expanded.

NA	NA	TRBV25-1	TRBJ2-5	CASSEQTVGETQYF
TRBD1	NA	TRBV5-1	TRBJ1-1	CASSFSLLQGANTEAFF
NA	once	TRBV5-1	TRBJ2-7	CASSLAGNYEQYF
NA	NA	TRBV9	TRBJ1-6	CASSPRGTYNSPLHF
NA	NA	TRBV2	TRBJ2-7	CASSEVYSFYEQYF
TRBD1	NA	TRBV10-3	TRBJ1-5	CAISDEGAEQPQHF
TRBD1	NA	TRBV6-5	TRBJ1-5	CASSYDRDHQPQHF
TRBD2	NA	TRBV6-2/TRBV6-3	TRBJ2-2	CASSGRPTRNTGELFF
TRBD2	NA	TRBV29-1	TRBJ2-7	CSVAPRMGGEQYF
NA	NA	TRBV6-5	TRBJ1-1	CASNLQGKNTEAFF
NA	NA	TRBV5-1	TRBJ1-6	CASSPKGGAAFSPLHF
TRBD1	few	TRBV6-2/TRBV6-3	TRBJ2-4	CASSRGSGLAIQYF
TRBD2	NA	TRBV28	TRBJ2-7	CASSLLAGGLLGEQYF
NA	NA	TRBV12-3/TRBV12-4	TRBJ2-6	CASTPDGANVLTF
NA	NA	TRBV10-3	TRBJ1-2	CAIGPTGIEGYTF
NA	NA	TRBV5-4	TRBJ2-5	CASSGGGSPTETQYF
NA	few	TRBV7-6	TRBJ2-2	CASRSRGQTGELFF
NA	few	TRBV19	TRBJ2-4	CASSPRAGNIQYF
NA	NA	TRBV9	TRBJ1-1	CASSVEELNTEAFF
NA	NA	TRBV5-1	TRBJ1-1	CASSSGVMNTEAFF
NA	NA	TRBV7-2	TRBJ1-4	CASSSLRGEKLFF
NA	NA	TRBV19	TRBJ1-6	CASSMRIGSPLHF
NA	NA	TRBV6-6	TRBJ1-2	CASIPGEGGYTF
NA	few	TRBV14	TRBJ2-2	CASSQEYGELFF
NA	few	TRBV30	TRBJ2-3	CAWSKGHTDTQYF
TRBD2	NA	TRBV7-2	TRBJ2-1	CASSLGLAGGTQFF
NA	NA	TRBV6-2/TRBV6-3	TRBJ2-7	CASSTRTDTYEQYF
TRBD2	NA	TRBV7-2	TRBJ2-1	CASSLGGLAGGNEQFF
NA	NA	TRBV11-3	TRBJ2-2	CASSSRQARGELFF
NA	NA	TRBV6-5	TRBJ2-1	CASSYSGRDEQFF
TRBD2	NA	TRBV2	TRBJ2-3	CASSVAGGTDTQYF
TRBD2	NA	TRBV4-3	TRBJ2-3	CASSQEGLAGRTDTQYF
TRBD1	few	TRBV11-2	TRBJ2-7	CASSSNWDRGIHEQYF
TRBD1	NA	TRBV7-2	TRBJ1-1	CASSLAYGTGEAFF
TRBD1	NA	TRBV7-9	TRBJ1-1	CASSSRGRSSMNTEAFF
NA	NA	TRBV9	TRBJ2-1	CASSPSPGALNNEQFF
NA	NA	TRBV7-2	TRBJ2-2	CASSLPGTGELFF
TRBD2	NA	TRBV10-3	TRBJ2-1	CAISPAWETSGSNEQFF
NA	NA	TRBV19	TRBJ1-2	CASIWPGYGYTF
TRBD2	NA	TRBV7-6	TRBJ2-1	CASSPQGLAGNNEQFF